The entry below describes one T cell receptor beta chain. Some clones are missing from TCRdb's copy, which holds only in-frame ones; the method was immunoSEQ multiplex PCR. Seen here are 250,000 or so clones, 85% to 95% observed once, and the top ten hold around 2.8%. The record originates from a study of blood T cell repertoires in COVID-19. For the study at large: COVID-19 samples, acute and convalescent, were from the United States, Italy and Spain. In each case, the material was cDNA or gDNA derived from T cells, B-cell-depleted T cells, or PBMCs.

Input material: PBMCs or T cells enriched from blood (not recorded which). The clonotype originates from a man in his forties or fifties who had been exposed to COVID-19.

The CDR3 DNA is TGTGCCAGCATCGGACTAGCGGGACTCGATGATACGCAGTATTTT. This gives the protein CASIGLAGLDDTQYF. The chain has TRBV7-2 and TRBJ2-3; 12 bases align to TRBD2. The V gene end was trimmed by 7 bases and the J gene end by 6 bases; junction bases not matched to a gene: 8. CDR3 length equals 15 residues. Germline V lookup: CDR1 SGHTA, CDR2 FQGNSA.